This T cell receptor (beta chain) was captured in a study of T cell responses to AZD1222 COVID-19 vaccine. Findings and caveats of the study: Repertoires were sampled only after the peak T cell response. Spike was spanned by vaccine-associated CD4 TCRs, which were dominant at 160-218 and 743-854. Spike-specific TCR repertoires showed rising breadth and depth after two AZD1222 doses.

Pooling covered second doses at about 4 or about 12 weeks. About this clone itself: Its target is not known.

TCRdb's table, derived via immunoSEQ multiplex PCR, lists solely in-frame clones and lacks some. The table includes around 65,000 clones, 65% to 85% detected once. Between the trimmed V and J ends, which lost 7 bases and 0 bases, there was a span of 7 bases. The germline CDR1 and CDR2 sequences are MNHGY and SAAAGT. The CDR3 contains 12 residues. This sequence originates from an adult who received the AZD1222 COVID-19 vaccine. Sequencing was performed on peripheral blood, taken 28 days after the second AZD1222 dose. J is TRBJ2-7 and V is TRBV6-8; D uncertain. CDR3 coding DNA: TGTGCCAGCACCGGGCTCTCCTACGAGCAGTACTTC. This codes for CASTGLSYEQYF.